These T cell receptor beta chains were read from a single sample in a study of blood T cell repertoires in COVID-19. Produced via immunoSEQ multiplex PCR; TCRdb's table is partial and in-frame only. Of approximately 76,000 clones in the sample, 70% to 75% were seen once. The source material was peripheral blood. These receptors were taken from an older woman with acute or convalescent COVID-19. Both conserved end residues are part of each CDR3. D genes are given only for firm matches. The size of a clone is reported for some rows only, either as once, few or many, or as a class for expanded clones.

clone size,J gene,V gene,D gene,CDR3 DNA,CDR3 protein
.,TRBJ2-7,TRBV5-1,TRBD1,TGCGCCAGCAGTCCTCGTGGACAGGTCGACGAGCAGTACTTC,CASSPRGQVDEQYF
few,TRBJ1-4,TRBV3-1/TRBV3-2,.,TGTGCCAGCAGCCGAGCCGGGCAGGGCGGGGATGAAAAACTGTTTTTT,CASSRAGQGGDEKLFF
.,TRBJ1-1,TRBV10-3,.,TGTGCCATCACTGCAGGGGAGGGGAACACTGAAGCTTTCTTT,CAITAGEGNTEAFF
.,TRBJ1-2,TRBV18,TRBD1,TGTGCCAGCTCACCGTCGGACAGGGGGAATGGCTACACCTTC,CASSPSDRGNGYTF
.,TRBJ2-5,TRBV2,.,TGTGCCAGTCATGATGTGGCAGACCAAGAGACCCAGTACTTC,CASHDVADQETQYF
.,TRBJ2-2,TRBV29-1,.,TGCAGCGTTGGCTCGGGGAACACCGGGGAGCTGTTTTTT,CSVGSGNTGELFF
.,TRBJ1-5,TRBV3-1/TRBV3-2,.,TGTGCCAGCAGCCAAGAAGTAGGAGGCTCCAATCAGCCCCAGCATTTT,CASSQEVGGSNQPQHF
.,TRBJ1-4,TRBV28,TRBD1,TGTGCCAGCAGTGGACAGGGAACTAATGAAAAACTGTTTTTT,CASSGQGTNEKLFF
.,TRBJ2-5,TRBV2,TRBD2,TGTGCCAGCAGTGGCGGGGGCCAAGAGACCCAGTACTTC,CASSGGGQETQYF
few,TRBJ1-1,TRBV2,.,TGTGCCAGCAGTGCGACACAGGGTATCACTGAAGCTTTCTTT,CASSATQGITEAFF
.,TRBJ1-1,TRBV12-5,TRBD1,TGTGCTAGTGGCCCCGGGACAGTTTTGCCGGGCAGGAACACTGAAGCTTTCTTT,CASGPGTVLPGRNTEAFF
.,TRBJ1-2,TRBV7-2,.,TGTGCCAGCAGCTTAGATGGCCTTTATGGCTACACCTTC,CASSLDGLYGYTF
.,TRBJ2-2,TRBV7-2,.,TGTGCCAGCAGCTTAGCGTCCGGGAGTGGAACCGGGGAGCTGTTTTTT,CASSLASGSGTGELFF
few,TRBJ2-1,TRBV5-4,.,TGTGCCAGCAGCTTACCCTCAGCGAATGAGCAGTTCTTC,CASSLPSANEQFF
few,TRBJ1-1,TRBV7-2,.,TGTGCCAGCAGCTTTAAACGGGGGTACACTGAAGCTTTCTTT,CASSFKRGYTEAFF
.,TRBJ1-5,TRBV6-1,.,TGTGCCAGCAGTGAAGCAGGGGGAAGCAATCAGCCCCAGCATTTT,CASSEAGGSNQPQHF
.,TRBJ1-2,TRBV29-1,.,TGCAGCGTTGAACGGGGGGATTCCCCTAACTATGGCTACACCTTC,CSVERGDSPNYGYTF
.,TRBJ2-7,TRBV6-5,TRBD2,TGTGCCAGCAGTTACTTTACTAGCGGGTACTCCTACGAGCAGTACTTC,CASSYFTSGYSYEQYF
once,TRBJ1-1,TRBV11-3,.,TGTGCCAGCAGCTTAGATTGGGCAGGGGCCAAGAACACTGAAGCTTTCTTT,CASSLDWAGAKNTEAFF
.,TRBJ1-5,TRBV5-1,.,TGCGCCAGCAGCCTGGGGGGGGACCCCAATCAGCCCCAGCATTTT,CASSLGGDPNQPQHF
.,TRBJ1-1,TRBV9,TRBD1,TGTGCCAGCAGCGTAGGTTCCATGACAGGGCTGACTGAAGCTTTCTTT,CASSVGSMTGLTEAFF
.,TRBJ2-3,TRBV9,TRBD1,TGTGCCAGCAGCGCACGGACAGGTTCCACAGATACGCAGTATTTT,CASSARTGSTDTQYF
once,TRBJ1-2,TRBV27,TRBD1,TGTGCCTGCAACAGGGGGGATGGCTACACCTTC,CACNRGDGYTF
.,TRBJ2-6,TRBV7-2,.,TGTGCCAGCAGTCAACAGGGTTCTGGGGCCAACGTCCTGACTTTC,CASSQQGSGANVLTF
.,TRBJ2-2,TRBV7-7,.,TGTGCCAGCAGCTCCACTCCGGGCGGGGAGCTGTTTTTT,CASSSTPGGELFF
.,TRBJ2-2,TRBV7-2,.,TGTGCCAGCAGCAATTCCGGGTCCTTCACCGGGGAGCTGTTTTTT,CASSNSGSFTGELFF
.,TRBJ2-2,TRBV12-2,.,TGTGCAAGTCGCTCTCTCCTCGACAGGGAAAACACCGGGGAGCTGTTTTTT,CASRSLLDRENTGELFF
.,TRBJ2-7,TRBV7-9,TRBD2,TGTGCCAGCAGCTCACTAGCGGGAGGCTACGAGCAGTACTTC,CASSSLAGGYEQYF
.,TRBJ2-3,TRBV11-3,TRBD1,TGTGCCAGCAGCCGAGGGGGCAGCACAGATACGCAGTATTTT,CASSRGGSTDTQYF
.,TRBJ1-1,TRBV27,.,TGTGCCAGCACCCCTGAGTGGGGGCTGAACACTGAAGCTTTCTTT,CASTPEWGLNTEAFF
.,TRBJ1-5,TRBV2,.,TGTGCCAGCAGTGAAATGGGGAGCGGCAATCAGCCCCAGCATTTT,CASSEMGSGNQPQHF